Listed below are T cell receptor beta chains from one sample, sequenced in a study of vaccination and CD4 T cells after COVID-19. TCRdb itself ran the PCR reads through MiXCR, one entry per CDR3 protein. The repertoire holds 9,900 or so distinct CDR3 sequences, with around 30% as singletons. What these receptors recognize is not known. This sample comprised CD4+ T cells from blood, cultured in vitro, obtained after SARS-CoV-2 vaccination. Source of these receptors: a human donor who had recovered from COVID-19. Both conserved end residues are part of each CDR3.

V gene	J gene	CDR3 protein
TRBV6-1	TRBJ2-1	CASSEAPRGYEQFF
TRBV19	TRBJ2-5	CASSLYQRLETQYF
TRBV5-6	TRBJ1-5	CASIRQGSNQPQHF
TRBV20-1	TRBJ2-2	CSAGNPTGTSYLPGELFF
TRBV10-3	TRBJ1-5	CAAGTDLNQPQHF
TRBV7-6	TRBJ2-5	CASVATAGIGGETQYF
TRBV19	TRBJ1-5	CASSPKEHQPQHF
TRBV6-4	TRBJ2-1	CASSRGNSYNEQFF
TRBV6-2/TRBV6-3	TRBJ2-2	CASSYGIADVGELFF
TRBV7-2	TRBJ2-7	CASSQLAGLSYEQYF
TRBV20-1	TRBJ2-7	CSARDGTDPYEQYF
TRBV7-9	TRBJ2-3	CASSPRGRGALTSTDTQYF
TRBV7-9	TRBJ1-2	CASSLAPAGGGYTF
TRBV2	TRBJ1-5	CASSQDRGTYQPQHF
TRBV20-1	TRBJ1-5	CSARFSGQPQHF
TRBV6-2/TRBV6-3	TRBJ1-2	CASSYRSSGVGYGYTF